This entry lists 16 T cell receptor beta chains sequenced from one sample in a study of blood T cell repertoires in COVID-19. Some clones are missing from TCRdb's copy, which holds only in-frame ones; the method was immunoSEQ multiplex PCR. The sample carries under 200,000 clones, 86% recorded once. The sequencing input was peripheral blood. These receptor sequences come from a woman aged 60-70 years with COVID-19, enrolled during active disease.

The genes are TRBV3-1 (or the pseudogene TRBV3-2) and TRBJ1-2; a weak D match, TRBD1 (6 bases). The CDR3 is 14 amino acids. Germline V gene lookup returns CDR1 LGHDT and CDR2 YNNKEL (reference sequence). With 3 bases removed from V and 6 bases from J, the gap between germline ends came to 14 bases. Here the CDR3 DNA reads TGTGCCAGCAGCCAGGAGAACAGGGAACATGGCTACACCTTC. The encoded protein is CASSQENREHGYTF.

J is TRBJ1-6 and V is TRBV19, with D unclear. V lost 2 bases and J 0 bases, leaving 8 bases between the germline ends. CDR1 LNHDA and CDR2 SQIVND come from the germline V gene (reference sequence). CDR3 length: 16 amino acids. The CDR3 DNA reads as TGTGCCAGTAGTATAAAGCTGAGCTCCTATAATTCACCCCTCCACTTT. This encodes CASSIKLSSYNSPLHF.

The chain couples TRBV14 to TRBJ2-1, with TRBD2 matching 11 bases. This CDR3 region has 16 residues. CDR1 and CDR2 from the germline V gene are SGHDN and FVKESK. The junction had 6 bases not matched to a gene; V was cut back by 0 bases and J by 8 bases. The CDR3 DNA reads as TGTGCCAGCAGCCAAGATAAAGTACTAGCGGGAGATGAGCAGTTCTTC. It is translated as CASSQDKVLAGDEQFF.

The rearrangement joins TRBV28 to TRBJ1-2; TRBD1 might be the D (5 bases). CDR1 is MDHEN and CDR2 is SYDVKM in the germline V gene. The CDR3 length is 14 residues. Trimming pared 7 bases from V and 4 bases from J, leaving 16 bases between. CDR3 protein: CASNWQGPFYGYTF. The CDR3 nucleotides are TGTGCCAGCAATTGGCAGGGCCCCTTCTATGGCTACACCTTC.

The V and J genes are TRBV7-2 and TRBJ1-5; perhaps TRBD1 as D (6 bases). Germline lookup yields CDR1 SGHTA and CDR2 FQGNSA. There are 13 residues in the CDR3. Trimming took off 5 bases at V and 2 bases at J, with 7 bases between the two ends. This CDR3 is CASSEGGNQPQHF. In nucleotides, the CDR3 is TGTGCCAGCAGCGAGGGGGGCAATCAGCCCCAGCATTTT.

This clone appeared a few times. The rearrangement links TRBV18 to TRBJ1-4, with 9 nucleotides matching TRBD1. Germline trimming cut 3 bases from V and 7 bases from J; bases unmatched to any gene: 6. The CDR3 totals 15 residues. In germline, CDR1 is KGHSH, CDR2 LQKENI. For the CDR3, the DNA is TGTGCCAGCTCACCCGACGGGACAGGGAGTGAAAAACTGTTTTTT. Translated: CASSPDGTGSEKLFF.

The V call is TRBV15, the J call TRBJ2-1; D ambiguous. Germline V CDR1 and CDR2: LNHNV, YYDKDF (reference sequence). The CDR3 has 16 amino acids. V was clipped by 1 base and J by 0 bases, with 10 bases between them. The CDR3 loop is CATSRVPPSSYNEQFF. The CDR3 bases are TGTGCCACCAGCAGAGTCCCGCCGAGCTCCTACAATGAGCAGTTCTTC.

The V call is TRBV7-9, the J call TRBJ1-4, with TRBD1 matching over 7 bases. The trim removed 5 bases at V and 4 bases at J, leaving 4 bases unmatched. Germline V lookup: CDR1 SEHNR, CDR2 FQNEAQ (reference sequence). The CDR3 has 14 amino acids. The CDR3 DNA reads as TGTGCCAGCAGCCAACAGGGGTATAATGAAAAACTGTTTTTT. It encodes CASSQQGYNEKLFF.

V is TRBV3-1 (or the pseudogene TRBV3-2) and J is TRBJ1-6; D is perhaps TRBD1 (5 bases). The CDR3 extends over 15 amino acids. V was clipped by 5 bases and J by 7 bases, with 15 bases between them. The germline V gene encodes CDR1 LGHDT and CDR2 YNNKEL (reference sequence). CDR3: CASSKVAGMNSPLHF. CDR3 sequence (DNA): TGTGCCAGCAGCAAAGTAGCAGGGATGAATTCACCCCTCCACTTT.

This chain links TRBV6-5 with TRBJ2-7; 8 bases are a match to TRBD2. From germline, CDR1 is MNHEY and CDR2 SVGAGI. The CDR3 is 15 amino acids. V was clipped by 6 bases and J by 11 bases; unmatched bases: 18. The CDR3 here is CASSARGGLASPEYF. CDR3 bases: TGTGCCAGCAGCGCCCGGGGGGGCCTTGCCTCCCCAGAGTACTTC.

The chain carries TRBV2 and TRBJ1-1; 7 nucleotides match TRBD1. This CDR3 region has 15 residues. Looked up from germline, CDR1 is SNHLY and CDR2 is FYNNEI. V shed 5 bases, J shed 0 bases, and the junction held 6 bases outside the gene matches. The CDR3 loop reads CASSSDRTMNTEAFF. CDR3 coding DNA: TGTGCCAGCAGTTCGGACAGGACCATGAACACTGAAGCTTTCTTT.

The J gene is TRBJ2-5, the V gene TRBV5-1; TRBD2 matches at 8 bases. Germline V gene data show CDR1 as SGHRS and CDR2 as YFSETQ. The CDR3 is made up of 16 amino acids. V lost 5 bases to trimming and J lost 6 bases; unmatched junction nucleotides: 15. In DNA form, the CDR3 reads TGCGCCAGCAGTCCATCTCCGGGACTAGGTTTAAAGACCCAGTACTTC. Translated, it gives CASSPSPGLGLKTQYF.

The chain joins TRBV6-2 or TRBV6-3 to TRBJ2-7, with 11 positions matching TRBD2. CDR3 size: 17 residues. With V trimmed by 0 bases and J by 4 bases, 8 bases remained unmatched. CDR1 and CDR2 (germline): MNHEY, SVGEGT. The CDR3 region has the DNA TGTGCCAGCAGTTACTCTACTAGCGGGAGCCCCAGATACGAGCAGTACTTC. Protein sequence: CASSYSTSGSPRYEQYF.

V gene TRBV11-3 combines with J gene TRBJ2-1; 12 bases agree with TRBD2. Germline V gene data show CDR1 as SGHNT and CDR2 as YENEEA. This CDR3 region has 19 residues. With V trimmed by 2 bases and J by 7 bases, 15 bases remained unmatched. The CDR3 sequence is CASSLRPTSGRSSTNEQFF. For the CDR3, the DNA is TGTGCCAGCAGCTTAAGGCCAACTAGCGGGAGGTCGTCTACGAATGAGCAGTTCTTC. Full variable domain (rest looked up from reference TRBV11-3 and TRBJ2-1): EAGVVQSPRYKIIEKKQPVAFWCNPISGHNTLYWYLQNLGQGPELLIRYENEEAVDDSQLPKDRFSAERLKGVDSTLKIQPAELGDSAVYLCASSLRPTSGRSSTNEQFFGPGTRLTVL.

This chain links TRBV13 with TRBJ1-6; D is unresolved. The CDR3 length is 17 residues. The germline V gene has CDR1 PRHDT and CDR2 FYEKMQ (reference sequence). Trimming removed 3 bases at V and 0 bases at J, with 12 bases between. In nucleotides, the CDR3 is TGTGCCAGCAGCTTGCAACGGGGAGGCTCCTATAATTCACCCCTCCACTTT. Amino acids: CASSLQRGGSYNSPLHF.

V and J are TRBV11-3 and TRBJ1-1; D may be TRBD1 (6 bases). V lost 6 bases to trimming and J lost 4 bases, with 18 bases between them. CDR3 length: 15 residues. Germline values: CDR1 SGHNT, CDR2 YENEEA. As DNA, the CDR3 is TGTGCCAGCAGTTACAGACACAGGGTGGGCACTGAAGCTTTCTTT. Translating gives CASSYRHRVGTEAFF. Based on the CDR3 plus reference TRBV11-3 and TRBJ1-1, the full variable domain is EAGVVQSPRYKIIEKKQPVAFWCNPISGHNTLYWYLQNLGQGPELLIRYENEEAVDDSQLPKDRFSAERLKGVDSTLKIQPAELGDSAVYLCASSYRHRVGTEAFFGQGTRLTVV.